This T cell receptor (beta chain) appears in the sequencing data of a study of T cells in Graves' hyperthyroidism and ophthalmopathy. Regions amplified from RNA transcripts were the TCR beta CDR3 regions. Researchers ran a first-round RT-PCR on the TCR CDR3 using the HTBI primer set. TCRdb re-derived calls from the multiplex PCR reads in MiXCR, one entry per CDR3 protein. The sample holds 750,000 to 900,000 distinct CDR3 sequences, about two fifths seen once. V was trimmed by 0 bases and J by 3 bases, leaving 8 bases between them. This CDR3 is 14 amino acids long. Germline lookup yields CDR1 DFQATT and CDR2 SNEGSKA (reference sequence). Overall study findings and caveats: In the blood, most expanded thyroid clonotypes above 0.001 appeared as well.

Concerning this clonotype itself: The antigen is unknown.

PBMCs were obtained from approximately 10 ml fresh peripheral blood. This clonotype was obtained from a man younger than 35 with Graves' hyperthyroidism. V and J are TRBV20-1 and TRBJ2-2, with D perhaps matching TRBD1 (5 bases). The sequenced sample was blood. The CDR3 DNA follows: TGCAGTGCTAGAGATGGGGCGCACACCGGGGAGCTGTTTTTT. It yields the protein CSARDGAHTGELFF.